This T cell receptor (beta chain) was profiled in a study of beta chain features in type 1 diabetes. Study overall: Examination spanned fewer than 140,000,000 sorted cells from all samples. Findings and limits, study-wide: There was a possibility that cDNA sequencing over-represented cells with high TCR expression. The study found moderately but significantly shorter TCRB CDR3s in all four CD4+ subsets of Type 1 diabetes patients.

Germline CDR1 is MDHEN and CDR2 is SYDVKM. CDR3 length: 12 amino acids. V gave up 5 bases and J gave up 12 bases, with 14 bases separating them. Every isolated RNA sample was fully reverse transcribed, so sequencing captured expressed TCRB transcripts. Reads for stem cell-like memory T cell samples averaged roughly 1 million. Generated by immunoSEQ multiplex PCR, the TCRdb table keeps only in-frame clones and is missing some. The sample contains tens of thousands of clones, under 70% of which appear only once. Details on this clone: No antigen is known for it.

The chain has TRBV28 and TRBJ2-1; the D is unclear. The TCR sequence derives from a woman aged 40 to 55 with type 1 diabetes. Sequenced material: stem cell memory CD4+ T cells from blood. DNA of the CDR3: TGTGCCAGCAGTGTAAGAGGTAAACGGCAGTTCTTC. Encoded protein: CASSVRGKRQFF. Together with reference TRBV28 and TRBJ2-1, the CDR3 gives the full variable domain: DVKVTQSSRYLVKRTGEKVFLECVQDMDHENMFWYRQDPGLGLRLIYFSYDVKMKEKGDIPEGYSVSREKKERFSLILESASTNQTSMYLCASSVRGKRQFFGPGTRLTVL.